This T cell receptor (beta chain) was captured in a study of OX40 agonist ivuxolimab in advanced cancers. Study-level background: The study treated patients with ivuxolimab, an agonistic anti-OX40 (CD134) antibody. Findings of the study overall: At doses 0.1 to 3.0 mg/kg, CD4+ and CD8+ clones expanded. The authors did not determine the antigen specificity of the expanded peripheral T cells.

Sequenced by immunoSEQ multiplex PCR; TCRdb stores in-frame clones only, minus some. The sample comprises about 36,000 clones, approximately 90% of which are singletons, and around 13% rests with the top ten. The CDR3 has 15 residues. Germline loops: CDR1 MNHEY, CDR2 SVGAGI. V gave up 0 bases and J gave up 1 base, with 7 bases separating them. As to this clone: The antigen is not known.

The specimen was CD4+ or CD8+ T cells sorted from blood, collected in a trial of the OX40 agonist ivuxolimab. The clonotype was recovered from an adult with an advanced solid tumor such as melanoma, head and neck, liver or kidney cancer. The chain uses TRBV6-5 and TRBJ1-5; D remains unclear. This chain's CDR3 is CASSYSEGSNQPQHF. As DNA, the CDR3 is TGTGCCAGCAGTTACTCCGAGGGAAGCAATCAGCCCCAGCATTTT.